This T cell receptor (beta chain) stems from a study of OX40 agonist ivuxolimab in advanced cancers. The V and J ends lost 4 bases and 5 bases respectively, with 8 bases between them. This CDR3 has 13 residues. The V gene's germline CDR1 is KGHSH and CDR2 LQKENI. The method was immunoSEQ multiplex PCR; TCRdb's version includes in-frame clones alone and lacks a portion of them. In the table there are tens of thousands of clones, around nine tenths of which are singletons. This sequence joins TRBV18 and TRBJ2-2; D not resolved. The sequence was collected from an adult with an advanced solid tumor such as melanoma, head and neck, liver or kidney cancer. Sequencing was performed on CD4+ or CD8+ T cells sorted from blood, taken in a trial of the OX40 agonist ivuxolimab. The CDR3: CASSQSRTGELFF. The DNA for the CDR3 is TGTGCCAGCTCACAATCAAGAACCGGGGAGCTGTTTTTT.